These 5 T cell receptor beta chains were all obtained from the same sample, sequenced in a study of T cells in localized non-small cell lung cancer. Profiling relied on immunoSEQ multiplex PCR, and the TCRdb table lists in-frame clones only, not all of them. The repertoire holds about 9,200 clones, roughly nine tenths seen once, with over 2% in the top ten. The sample consisted of peripheral blood, taken before any cancer treatment. The receptors were gathered from an older female donor with stage II squamous cell lung carcinoma.

The chain has TRBV7-8 and TRBJ2-3; tentative D call: TRBD2 (5 bases). Trimming shortened V by 4 bases and J by 8 bases, and 13 bases separated the two germline ends. This CDR3 spans 13 amino acids. Germline CDR1 and CDR2: SGHVS and FQNEAQ. CDR3 sequence reads: CASSSIRAGTQYF. Written as DNA, the CDR3 is TGTGCCAGCAGCTCGATTCGGGCGGGTACGCAGTATTTT.

The chain has TRBV27 and TRBJ2-3; D is unclear. Germline V gene data show CDR1 as MNHEY and CDR2 as SMNVEV (reference sequence). The CDR3 consists of 14 residues. Trimming left V 3 bases short and J 1 base short, with 8 bases between. The CDR3 sequence: CASSLIGGTDTQYF. CDR3 coding DNA: TGTGCCAGCAGTTTGATTGGGGGCACAGATACGCAGTATTTT.

The V gene is TRBV6-1, the J gene TRBJ1-2; D may be TRBD1 (5 bases). This CDR3 is 14 amino acids long. V was clipped by 8 bases and J by 0 bases, with 13 bases between them. In germline, CDR1 is MNHNS, CDR2 SASEGT. The CDR3 is CASGGEPSNYGYTF. The CDR3, as DNA: TGTGCCAGCGGGGGGGAGCCGTCTAACTATGGCTACACCTTC.

The chain carries TRBV28 and TRBJ1-3, with no clear D. V was cut by 3 bases and J by 5 bases, with 5 bases left in between. This CDR3 region has 12 residues. Looked up from germline, CDR1 is MDHEN and CDR2 is SYDVKM. For the CDR3, the DNA is TGTGCCAGCAGTTTTAATAGAAACACCATATATTTT. Encoded protein: CASSFNRNTIYF.

The chain couples TRBV7-6 to TRBJ2-1; the D gene is possibly TRBD2 (7 bases). V was cut by 5 bases and J by 7 bases, with 15 bases left in between. The germline CDR1 and CDR2 sequences are SGHVS and FNYEAQ. The CDR3 covers 14 residues. CDR3 DNA: TGTGCCAGCAGCCCCCACAGGGACTATAATGAGCAGTTCTTC. It yields the protein CASSPHRDYNEQFF.